The clone carrying this TCR beta chain was found many times. The data originate from a study of early T cells in non-severe SARS-CoV-2 infection. The CDR3 consists of 17 residues. Deletions cut 5 bases from V and 3 bases from J, with 21 bases between. The germline V gene encodes CDR1 LNHNV and CDR2 YYDKDF (reference sequence). A single record per CDR3 protein comes from TCRdb applying MiXCR to the 5' RACE reads. The data show almost 65,000 distinct CDR3 sequences, 4.9% seen once. Sequenced material: whole blood. The V and J genes are TRBV15 and TRBJ2-3, with D unclear. The receptor was derived from an adult who was a healthcare worker with PCR-confirmed SARS-CoV-2 infection or an uninfected control (not recorded which). DNA of the CDR3: TGTGCCACCAGCCCCCACGGGCGGTTAATTGGTACAGATACGCAGTATTTT. This translates into CATSPHGRLIGTDTQYF.